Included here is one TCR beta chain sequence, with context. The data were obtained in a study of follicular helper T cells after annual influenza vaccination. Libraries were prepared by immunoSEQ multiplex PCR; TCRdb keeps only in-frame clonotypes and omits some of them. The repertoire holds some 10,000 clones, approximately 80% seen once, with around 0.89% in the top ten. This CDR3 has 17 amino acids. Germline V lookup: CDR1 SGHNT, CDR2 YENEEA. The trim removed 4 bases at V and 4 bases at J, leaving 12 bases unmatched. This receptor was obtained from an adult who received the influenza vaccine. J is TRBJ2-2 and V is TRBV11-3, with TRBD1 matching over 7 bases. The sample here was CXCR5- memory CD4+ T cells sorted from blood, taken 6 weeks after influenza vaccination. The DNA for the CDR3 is TGTGCCAGCAGCTCACGGACAGGTTGGGGAGTCACCGGGGAGCTGTTTTTT. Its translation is CASSSRTGWGVTGELFF.